This TCR beta chain was obtained from a study of T cells in Graves' hyperthyroidism and ophthalmopathy. Study observations and caveats: From stable hyperthyroidism, ophthalmopathy was separated by a 13 V-J model.

RNA transcripts were the template for amplifying TCR beta CDR3 regions. The TCR CDR3 first-round RT-PCR relied on the HTBI primer set. Via MiXCR, TCRdb re-called the multiplex PCR reads, giving one row per CDR3 protein. The profile covers 200,000 to 250,000 distinct CDR3 sequences, with about 15% appearing a single time and approximately 56% taken by the ten largest. This clonotype was seen at least ten times. Its antigen is unidentified. Germline V gene sequence: CDR1 SGHTA, CDR2 FQGTGA. The CDR3 contains 15 residues. The germline V and J ends were trimmed by 2 bases and 2 bases, with 11 bases remaining between them. Diagnosis rested on symptoms, serum thyroxine and TRAb, thyroid ultrasound, and orbital computed tomography.

What was sequenced was blood. The chain couples TRBV7-3 to TRBJ2-3, with a weak D call TRBD2 (6 bases). This clonotype originated in a woman aged 50 to 60 with Graves' hyperthyroidism. CDR3 sequence: CASSLLAGYTDTQYF. CDR3 nucleotides: TGTGCCAGCAGCTTACTGGCGGGGTACACAGATACGCAGTATTTT.